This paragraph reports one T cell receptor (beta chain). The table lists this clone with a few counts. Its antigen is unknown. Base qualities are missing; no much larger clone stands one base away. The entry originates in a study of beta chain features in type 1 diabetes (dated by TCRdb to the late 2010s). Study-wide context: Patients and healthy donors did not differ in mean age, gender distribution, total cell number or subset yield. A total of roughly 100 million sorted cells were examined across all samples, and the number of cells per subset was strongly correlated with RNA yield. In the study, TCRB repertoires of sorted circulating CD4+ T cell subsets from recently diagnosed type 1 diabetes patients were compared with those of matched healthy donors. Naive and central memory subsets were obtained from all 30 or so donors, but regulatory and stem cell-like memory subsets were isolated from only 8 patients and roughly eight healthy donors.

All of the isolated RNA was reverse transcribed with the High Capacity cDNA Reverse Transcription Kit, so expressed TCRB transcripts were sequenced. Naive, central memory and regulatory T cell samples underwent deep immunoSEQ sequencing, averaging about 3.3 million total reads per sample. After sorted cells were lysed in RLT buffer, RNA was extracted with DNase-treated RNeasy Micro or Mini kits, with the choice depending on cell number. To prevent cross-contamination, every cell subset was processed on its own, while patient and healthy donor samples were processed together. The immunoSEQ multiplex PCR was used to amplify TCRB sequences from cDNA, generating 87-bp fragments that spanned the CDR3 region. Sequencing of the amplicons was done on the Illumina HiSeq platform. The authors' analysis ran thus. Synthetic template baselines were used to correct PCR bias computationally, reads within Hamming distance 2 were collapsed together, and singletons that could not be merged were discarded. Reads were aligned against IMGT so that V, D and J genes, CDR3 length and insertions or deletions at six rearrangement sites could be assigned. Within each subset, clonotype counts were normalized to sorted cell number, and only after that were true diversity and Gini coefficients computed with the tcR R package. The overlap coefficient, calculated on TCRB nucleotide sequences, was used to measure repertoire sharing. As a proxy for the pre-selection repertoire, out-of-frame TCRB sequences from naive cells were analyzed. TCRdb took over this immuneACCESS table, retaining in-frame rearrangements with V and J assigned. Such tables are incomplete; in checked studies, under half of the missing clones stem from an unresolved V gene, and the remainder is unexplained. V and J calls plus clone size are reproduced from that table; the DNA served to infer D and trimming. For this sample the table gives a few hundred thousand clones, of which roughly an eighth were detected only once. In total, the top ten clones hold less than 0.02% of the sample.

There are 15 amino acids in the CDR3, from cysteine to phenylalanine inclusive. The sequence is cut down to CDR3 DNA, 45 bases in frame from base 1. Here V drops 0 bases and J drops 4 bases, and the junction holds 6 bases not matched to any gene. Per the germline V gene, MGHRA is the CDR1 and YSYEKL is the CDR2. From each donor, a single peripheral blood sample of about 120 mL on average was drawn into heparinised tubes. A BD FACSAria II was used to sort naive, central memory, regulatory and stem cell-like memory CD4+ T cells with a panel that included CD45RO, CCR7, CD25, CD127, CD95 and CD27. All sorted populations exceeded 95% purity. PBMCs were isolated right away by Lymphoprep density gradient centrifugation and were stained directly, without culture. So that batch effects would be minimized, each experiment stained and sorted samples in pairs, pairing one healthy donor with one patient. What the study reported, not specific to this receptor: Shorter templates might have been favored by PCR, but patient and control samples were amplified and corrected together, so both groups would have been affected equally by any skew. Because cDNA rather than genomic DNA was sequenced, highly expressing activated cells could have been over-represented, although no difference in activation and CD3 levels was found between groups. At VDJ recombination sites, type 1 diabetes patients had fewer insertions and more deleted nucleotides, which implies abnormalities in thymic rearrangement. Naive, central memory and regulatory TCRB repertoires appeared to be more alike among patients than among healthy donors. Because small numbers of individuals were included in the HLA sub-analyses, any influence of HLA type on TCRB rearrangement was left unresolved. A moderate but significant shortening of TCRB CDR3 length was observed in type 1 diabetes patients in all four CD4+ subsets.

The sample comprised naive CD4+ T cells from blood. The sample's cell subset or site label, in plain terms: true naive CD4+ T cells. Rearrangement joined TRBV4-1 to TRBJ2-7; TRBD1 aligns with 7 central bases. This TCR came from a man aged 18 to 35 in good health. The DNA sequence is TGCGCCAGCAGCCAAGAAACGACAGGGAAGTACGAGCAGTACTTC. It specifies CASSQETTGKYEQYF.